The TCR beta chain described here comes from a study of neurological immune-mediated disorders. A total of 2 million PBMCs stored at -80 degrees C provided the unsorted libraries. Ten or more counts support this clonotype. Its antigen is unknown. Study-wide findings and caveats: While HTLV-1-associated myelopathy showed the greatest TCR clonal expansion, multiple sclerosis showed the least, falling below healthy controls. Across subjects, expanded clones had no CDR3 amino acid sequences in common, pointing to private repertoires in all groups.

The V gene lost 0 bases and the J gene lost 5 bases, with 11 bases spanning the gap. The CDR3 totals 14 residues. Germline V gene data show CDR1 as SGHRS and CDR2 as YFSETQ. The cDNA came from 5'RACE with 10-nucleotide random UMIs. TCRdb independently ran MiXCR on the 5' RACE reads; one entry per CDR3 protein. The sample has 40,000 to 55,000 distinct CDR3 sequences, under 13% seen once. The rearrangement links TRBV5-1 to TRBJ1-2, with D perhaps TRBD1 (5 bases). This TCR derives from a woman aged 40-49 years with HTLV-1-associated myelopathy (HAM/TSP). What was sequenced was PBMCs. CDR3 sequence reads: CASSLERGVYGYTF. CDR3 nucleotide sequence: TGCGCCAGCAGCTTGGAGAGGGGTGTATATGGCTACACCTTC.